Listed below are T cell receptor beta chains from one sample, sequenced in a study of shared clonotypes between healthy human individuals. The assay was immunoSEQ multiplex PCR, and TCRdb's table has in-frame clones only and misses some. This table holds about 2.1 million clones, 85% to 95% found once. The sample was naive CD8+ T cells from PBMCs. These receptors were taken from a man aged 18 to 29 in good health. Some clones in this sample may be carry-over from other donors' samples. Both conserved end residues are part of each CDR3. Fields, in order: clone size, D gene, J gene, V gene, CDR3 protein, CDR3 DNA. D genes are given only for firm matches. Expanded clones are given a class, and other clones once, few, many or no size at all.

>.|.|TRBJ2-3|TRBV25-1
CATATDTQYF
TGTGCCACCGCCACAGATACGCAGTATTTT
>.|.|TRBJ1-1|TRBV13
CASGGVDGTEAFF
TGTGCCAGCGGGGGGGTTGATGGCACTGAAGCTTTCTTT
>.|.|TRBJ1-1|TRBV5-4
CASSVDRWVTEAFF
TGTGCCAGCAGCGTGGACAGATGGGTCACTGAAGCTTTCTTT
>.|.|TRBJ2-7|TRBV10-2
CASSLTGAYEQYF
TGCGCCAGCAGTTTAACAGGCGCCTACGAGCAGTACTTC
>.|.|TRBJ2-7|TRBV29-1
CSVGNSPYEQYF
TGCAGCGTTGGTAACAGCCCCTACGAGCAGTACTTC
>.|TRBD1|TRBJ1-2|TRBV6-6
CASSYGTGGGYTF
TGTGCCAGCAGTTATGGGACAGGCGGTGGCTACACCTTC
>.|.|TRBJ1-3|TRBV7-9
CASSSFLPGNTIYF
TGTGCCAGCAGCTCATTTCTCCCTGGAAACACCATATATTTT
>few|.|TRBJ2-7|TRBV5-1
CASAAGYEQYF
TGCGCCAGCGCAGCAGGCTACGAGCAGTACTTC
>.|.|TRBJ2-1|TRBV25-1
CASSDRASSYNEQFF
TGTGCCAGCAGTGATCGAGCGAGCTCCTACAATGAGCAGTTCTTC
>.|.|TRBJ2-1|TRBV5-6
CASSLSWSSYNEQFF
TGTGCCAGCAGCTTGTCCTGGAGCTCCTACAATGAGCAGTTCTTC
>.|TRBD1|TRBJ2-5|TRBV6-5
CASRVRGTETQYF
TGTGCCAGCAGGGTCAGGGGGACAGAGACCCAGTACTTC
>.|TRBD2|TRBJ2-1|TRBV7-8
CASREGLAGPRFYEQFF
TGTGCCAGCAGGGAGGGGCTAGCGGGCCCCCGGTTTTATGAGCAGTTCTTC
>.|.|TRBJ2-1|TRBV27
CASSLSSGRPYNEQFF
TGTGCCAGCAGTTTATCGTCAGGGAGGCCATACAATGAGCAGTTCTTC
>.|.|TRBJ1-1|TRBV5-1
CASSLNLGTAEAFF
TGCGCCAGCAGCTTGAACCTTGGGACGGCTGAAGCTTTCTTT
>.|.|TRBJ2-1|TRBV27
CASSLRPNEQFF
TGTGCCAGCAGTTTACGGCCCAATGAGCAGTTCTTC
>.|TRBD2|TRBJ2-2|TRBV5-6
CASSLVGTRNSNTGELFF
TGTGCCAGCAGCTTGGTCGGGACTAGGAATTCGAACACCGGGGAGCTGTTTTTT
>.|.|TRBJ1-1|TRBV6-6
CASSSPPTSPEAFF
TGTGCCAGCAGTTCCCCCCCAACTAGCCCCGAAGCTTTCTTT
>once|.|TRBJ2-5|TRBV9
CASSVIGSQSETQYF
TGTGCCAGCAGCGTTATCGGGAGCCAGTCGGAGACCCAGTACTTC